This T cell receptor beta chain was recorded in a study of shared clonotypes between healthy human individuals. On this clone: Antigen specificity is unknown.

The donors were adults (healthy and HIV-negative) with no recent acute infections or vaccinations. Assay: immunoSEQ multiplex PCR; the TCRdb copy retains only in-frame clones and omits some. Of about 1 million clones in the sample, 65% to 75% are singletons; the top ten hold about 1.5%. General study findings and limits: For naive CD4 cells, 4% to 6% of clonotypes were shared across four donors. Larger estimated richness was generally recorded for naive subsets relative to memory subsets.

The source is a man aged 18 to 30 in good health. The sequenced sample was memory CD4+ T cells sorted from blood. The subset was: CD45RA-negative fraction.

The CDR3 coding sequence is TGTGCCAGCAGTTTCGGACAGGGGCTCACAGATACGCAGTATTTT. Translation gives CASSFGQGLTDTQYF. The V and J genes are TRBV27 and TRBJ2-3, with 9 positions matching TRBD1. This CDR3 has 15 amino acids. Looked up from germline, CDR1 is MNHEY and CDR2 is SMNVEV (reference sequence). The ends lost 3 bases at V and 2 bases at J; junction bases unmatched: 3.